This T cell receptor (beta chain) came from a study of cytomegalovirus exposure and HLA in healthy donors (dated by TCRdb to the late 2010s). About the full investigation: An earlier analysis of approximately 640 of the donors reported about 250 Gb of sequence data and 100 million to 130 million unique TCR beta sequences from 190 million or so T cells. Typing coverage differed by locus: A, B, C, DRB1 and DQB1 were typed in roughly 629-630 donors, DQA1 in 500 to 550, DPA1 in some 600, and DPB1 in approximately 450. Every discovery cohort repertoire had been produced on one sequencing platform. The later analysis used no new phenotypic data to find candidate immune exposures, relying instead on TCR beta sequences and their occurrence across donors. In an earlier analysis of several hundred of the donors, high-throughput TCR beta sequencing was used to judge whether each TCR beta V gene segment behaved as functional or pseudogenic. A later genetic analysis took genome-wide SNP genotypes for about three fifths of the 666 donors and used that subset as a discovery cohort. Along with the roughly 700-subject first cohort, a separate validation cohort of some 130 different subjects was used. Of the 300 to 400 genotyped donors, about 80% fell in the genetic ancestry cluster associated with self-reported Caucasian donors. HLA typing covered class I and class II loci at four-digit resolution. Across approximately 400 genotyped donors of the cohort, an average of approximately 220,000 unique TCR beta nucleotide sequences per donor were sequenced, and roughly a sixth of those sequences were non-productive. Using immunosequencing, the study profiled T cell repertoires from 500 to 800 subjects and related those repertoires to cytomegalovirus serostatus. The study aimed to test whether cataloging public T cell receptors could reveal signatures of past pathogen exposure. The study combined high-throughput TCR immunosequencing, statistical association of individual TCRs with disease status, and machine learning to predict cytomegalovirus infection status. About 320 gigabases of sequencing data and approximately 85 million unique TCR sequences were included in an early release covering roughly 600 HLA-typed donors. A handful of DR-DQ haplotypes were handled as single units for association and clustering because linkage in the cohort was strong. Donor age, sex, ethnicity and CMV serostatus were compiled alongside the repertoire data. To study patterns of TCR occurrence, a later analysis re-analyzed previously published TCR beta repertoires from 700 or so donors and added high-resolution HLA genotyping. The investigation overall reported the following: Compared with the roughly 670-donor mean, donors in an Asian-associated ancestry cluster had fewer N-insertions in productive TCRs, according to a later genetic analysis. The classifier was reported to diagnose cytomegalovirus status with high specificity and sensitivity in both the original and validation cohorts. At a false discovery rate of 0.05, a later analysis linked about 17,000 TCR beta sequences to specific HLA alleles. Linkage disequilibrium might explain the correlated functional status among segregating V segments, but an unknown experimental factor could not be ruled out. The study gave a list of around 170 TCR beta chains associated with cytomegalovirus. Because the 87-base-pair reads could not distinguish some IMGT-functional V segments, including TRBV6-2 and TRBV6-3, those segments were excluded. An association between a missense DCLRE1C variant and V-gene and J-gene trimming of TCR beta chains was found in a later genetic analysis and replicated in an independent cohort. Only TCR beta chains were sequenced in this cohort, and the absence of alpha or paired-chain data limited detectable features. In an earlier analysis of around 600 of the donors, most TCR beta V segments appeared in productive rearrangements about 87% or about 30% of the time, broadly matching IMGT annotations. Sequencing depth was assumed to be roughly uniform across donors in the presence/absence analyses, though that assumption may not hold. Because counts were too low, roughly 17 rarely observed V segments, including chromosome 9 orphons, were left out of the earlier analysis of 587 of the donors. In a later analysis, most CMV-associated TCR beta chains were found to appear HLA-restricted, with HLA associations seemingly driven largely by CMV exposure. For the cohort, immune exposure information was limited to CMV serostatus. In vitro tests confirmed that a few of the cytomegalovirus-associated TCR beta chains recognize cytomegalovirus antigens. A cluster of highly shared sequence variants was judged likely to be a technical artifact of the sequencing pipeline. A further reported finding was that TCR beta sequences accurately predicted the HLA-A and HLA-B alleles for most subjects in the first cohort. A later analysis found that HLA-associated TCR beta chains were more clonally expanded and had lower generation probabilities than equally common non-associated chains. Strong co-occurrence of HLA alleles, especially DR and DQ, made assigning TCR associations to individual alleles difficult. HLA typing was unavailable for some donors at each locus, so association tests used only the typed subset. According to a later analysis, TCR association rates differed among HLA loci, with DRB1 alleles showing the most associated TCRs and HLA-C alleles showing the fewest. According to a later analysis, parvovirus B19, influenza, CMV and Epstein-Barr virus appeared linked to several top co-occurrence clusters. According to the authors, the approach could potentially be generalized to other disease states and immunological phenotypes. Most TCR sequences were seen in very few donors, while some public TCRs were found in many individuals.

Points on this clone: Its antigen is not yet known. It has no much larger one-base neighbor in the sample; base qualities were not kept.

In total, about 650 healthy bone marrow donors made up the cohort. At the time of sampling, every cohort member was nominally healthy, though immune exposures that went unrecorded were likely present. The donor was CMV seropositive and was included in the group of approximately 300 seropositive cohort members. Every donor gave a peripheral blood sample, and the peripheral blood mononuclear cells from that sample were used for TCR beta sequencing. The Qiagen DNeasy Blood Extraction Kit was used to extract genomic DNA from the blood cell samples. Libraries were prepared through the immunoSEQ multiplex PCR assay. The multiplex PCR relied on a mix of 60 forward primers for TCR Vbeta segments and 13 reverse primers for TCR Jbeta segments. A multiplex PCR assay on genomic DNA amplified the CDR3 region of rearranged TCR beta genes. On the Illumina HiSeq System, the amplified TCR beta libraries were sequenced as 87-base-pair reads. From the authors' description of their analysis: A later analysis counted approximately 76 million unique TCR beta chains across the 666 repertoires, and roughly 11 million of these chains were shared by at least two donors. To remove PCR and sequencing errors, raw reads were error-corrected and collapsed into unique sequences using a nearest-neighbor algorithm that merged closely related sequences. CDR3 sequences were aligned to IMGT reference sequences to assign V, D and J gene segments. Each retained sequence needed at least a six-nucleotide match to both a V gene segment and a J gene segment. Rearrangements were classified as productive when the CDR3 lacked stop codons and remained in frame with V and J, and all other rearrangements were classified as non-productive. CDR3 was defined according to IMGT convention as the region running from the second conserved V-encoded cysteine to the conserved J-encoded phenylalanine. Sequences without an unambiguous match to a single V gene segment were excluded from the earlier analysis of several hundred of the donors. An earlier analysis of 587 of the donors called V segments functional above 56.7% productive rearrangements and segregating when the between-donor standard deviation exceeded 5%. A statistical classification framework was built to diagnose cytomegalovirus status from the catalog of TCR beta chain sequences. In a later analysis, TCR nucleotide sequences were compared against IMGT/GENE-DB human TR gene sequences so that V and J genes could be assigned. The TCRdist pipeline was used in a later analysis to assign CDR3 sequences and most-parsimonious VDJ recombination scenarios. A later analysis defined each TCR beta chain by its CDR3 amino acid sequence plus V-gene family, and excluded reads lacking a unique V-gene family. To address suspected cross-contamination and a sequencing artifact, a later analysis removed around 600 highly shared, low-generation-probability nucleotide sequences. A later analysis calculated a clonal expansion index for each public chain from normalized within-repertoire ranks of inferred template counts. In a later analysis, generation probabilities were computed with a VDJ recombination model fitted to out-of-frame rearrangements, and the resulting probabilities were checked against IGoR. In a later analysis, TCR-TCR, TCR-HLA and TCR-CMV co-occurrence was scored with hypergeometric tests, and a repertoire-size bias correction was applied to TCR pairs. In a later analysis, false discovery rates were estimated by permuting HLA or CMV assignments 20 times. In a later analysis, co-occurring TCRs were grouped using DBSCAN, and TCRdist sequence similarity was added for clustering within HLA-allele-positive subsets. For co-occurrence clustering, repertoires with fewer than 30,000 or more than 120,000 public chains were excluded, along with roughly 5 repertoires with anomalous nucleotide sharing. This is the immuneACCESS table as TCRdb keeps it, with only in-frame sequences that have V and J called. A part of the clones is gone; compared with another copy, unresolved V genes explain less than half, and the rest is unexplained. V, J and clone size were drawn from that table, and D and trimming were deduced from the DNA. The sample has roughly 140,000 clones on record, around 85% of them singletons. Around 4.5% of the sample belongs to the ten largest clones.

The CDR1 and CDR2 encoded by the germline V gene are MNHEY and SVGAGI. Its CDR3 holds 14 amino acids, cysteine through phenylalanine. Only the CDR3 region is kept as DNA, spanning 42 bases read in frame from base 1. Here V drops 6 bases and J drops 4 bases, and the junction holds 8 bases not matched to any gene. The origin of this receptor is a man aged 35-49 years in good health and CMV-seropositive. Sequencing was carried out using PBMCs. In this chain, TRBV6-5 is recombined with TRBJ1-1, and TRBD1 matches 7 of the central bases. The sequence in DNA is TGTGCCAGCAGGTCACAGGGGTCGACCACTGAAGCTTTCTTT. It codes for CASRSQGSTTEAFF.